The following is a T cell receptor beta chain sequence with its context. This sample is part of a study of beta chain features in type 1 diabetes. Isolated RNA was reverse transcribed in full, so expressed TCRB transcripts were sequenced. The repertoire was sequenced with immunoSEQ multiplex PCR; TCRdb's copy has only in-frame clones and lacks some. The sample contains nearly 250,000 clones, roughly an eighth of which appear only once. The CDR3 has 16 amino acids. V was clipped by 1 base and J by 2 bases, with 13 bases between them. Germline V gene lookup returns CDR1 MNHEY and CDR2 SVGAGI. The sequenced sample was naive CD4+ T cells from blood. This receptor was taken from a woman aged 40 to 55 in good health. The V gene is TRBV6-5, the J gene TRBJ2-3; D might be TRBD2 (6 bases). CDR3 nucleotides: TGTGCCAGCAGTTACTTTGTTAGCGGAAACACAGATACGCAGTATTTT. Its protein product is CASSYFVSGNTDTQYF.